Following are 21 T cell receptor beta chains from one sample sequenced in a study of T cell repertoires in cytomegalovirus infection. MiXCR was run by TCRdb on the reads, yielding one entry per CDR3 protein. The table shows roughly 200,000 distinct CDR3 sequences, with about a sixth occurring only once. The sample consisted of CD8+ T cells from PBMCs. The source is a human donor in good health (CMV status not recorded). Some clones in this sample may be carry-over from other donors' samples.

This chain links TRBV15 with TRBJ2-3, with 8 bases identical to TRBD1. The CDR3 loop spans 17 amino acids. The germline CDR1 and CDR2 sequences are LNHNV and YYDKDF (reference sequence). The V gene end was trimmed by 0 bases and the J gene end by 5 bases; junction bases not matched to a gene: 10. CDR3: CATSRDAAGGSGDTQYF. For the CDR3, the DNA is TGTGCCACCAGCAGAGATGCCGCAGGGGGCTCGGGAGATACGCAGTATTTT.

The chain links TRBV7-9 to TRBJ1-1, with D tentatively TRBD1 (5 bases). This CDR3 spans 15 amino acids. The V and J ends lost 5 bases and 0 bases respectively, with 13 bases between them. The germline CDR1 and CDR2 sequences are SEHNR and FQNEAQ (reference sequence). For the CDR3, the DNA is TGTGCCAGCAGCCCCGGACACCTCATGAACACTGAAGCTTTCTTT. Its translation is CASSPGHLMNTEAFF.

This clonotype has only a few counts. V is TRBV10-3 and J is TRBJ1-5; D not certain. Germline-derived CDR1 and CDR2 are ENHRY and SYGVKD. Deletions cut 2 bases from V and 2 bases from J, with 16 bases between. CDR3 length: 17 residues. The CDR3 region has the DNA TGTGCCATCAGTGAGATAGATCAGGCGGATGGCAATCAGCCCCAGCATTTT. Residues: CAISEIDQADGNQPQHF.

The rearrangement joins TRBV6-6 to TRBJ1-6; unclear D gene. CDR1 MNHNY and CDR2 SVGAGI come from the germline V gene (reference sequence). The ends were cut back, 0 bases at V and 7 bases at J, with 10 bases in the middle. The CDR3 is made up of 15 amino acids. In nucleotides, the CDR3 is TGTGCCAGCAGTTACTCGATCGCCAGAAATTCACCCCTCCACTTT. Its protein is CASSYSIARNSPLHF.

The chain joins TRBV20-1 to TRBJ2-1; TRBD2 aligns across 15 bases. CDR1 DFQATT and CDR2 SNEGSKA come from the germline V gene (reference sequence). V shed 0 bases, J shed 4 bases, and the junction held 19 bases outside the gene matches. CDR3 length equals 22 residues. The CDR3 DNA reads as TGCAGTGCTAGAGATCGGCTCGGGACTAGCGGGGGGCCCGACCCTTGGTACAATGAGCAGTTCTTC. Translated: CSARDRLGTSGGPDPWYNEQFF.

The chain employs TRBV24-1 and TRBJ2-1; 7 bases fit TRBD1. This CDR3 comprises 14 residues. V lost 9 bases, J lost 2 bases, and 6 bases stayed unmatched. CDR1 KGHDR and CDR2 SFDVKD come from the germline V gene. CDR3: CATAAQGAYNEQFF. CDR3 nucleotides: TGTGCCACCGCGGCGCAGGGGGCCTACAATGAGCAGTTCTTC.

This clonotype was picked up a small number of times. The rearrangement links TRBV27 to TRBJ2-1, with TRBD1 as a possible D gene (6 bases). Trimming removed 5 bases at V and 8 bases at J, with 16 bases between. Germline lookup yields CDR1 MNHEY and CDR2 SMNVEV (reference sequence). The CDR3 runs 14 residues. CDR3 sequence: CASSLSGTQHEQFF. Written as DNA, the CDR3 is TGTGCCAGCAGTCTCTCCGGGACACAACATGAGCAGTTCTTC.

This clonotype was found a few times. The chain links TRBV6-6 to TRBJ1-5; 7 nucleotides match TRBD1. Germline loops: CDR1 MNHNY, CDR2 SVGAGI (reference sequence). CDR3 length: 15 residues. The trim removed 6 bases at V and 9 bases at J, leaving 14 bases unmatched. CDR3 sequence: CASRSGTEHPLPQHF. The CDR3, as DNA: TGTGCCAGCAGGTCCGGGACAGAACATCCCCTGCCCCAGCATTTT.

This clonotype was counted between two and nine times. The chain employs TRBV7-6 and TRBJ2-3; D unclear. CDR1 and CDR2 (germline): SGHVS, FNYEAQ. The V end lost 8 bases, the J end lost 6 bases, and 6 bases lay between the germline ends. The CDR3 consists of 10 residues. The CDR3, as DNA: TGTGCCAGCTCAAAGGATACGCAGTATTTT. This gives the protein CASSKDTQYF.

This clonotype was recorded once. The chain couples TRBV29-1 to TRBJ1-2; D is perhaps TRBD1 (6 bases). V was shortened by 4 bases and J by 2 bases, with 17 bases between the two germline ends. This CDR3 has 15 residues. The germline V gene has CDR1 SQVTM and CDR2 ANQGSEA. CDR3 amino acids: CSVVDPATGNYGYTF. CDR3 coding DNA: TGCAGCGTTGTAGACCCCGCCACAGGGAACTATGGCTACACCTTC.

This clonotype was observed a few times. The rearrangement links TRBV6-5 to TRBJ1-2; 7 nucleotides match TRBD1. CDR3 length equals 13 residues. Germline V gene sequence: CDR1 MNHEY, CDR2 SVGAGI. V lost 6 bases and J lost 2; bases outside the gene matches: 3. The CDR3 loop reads CASRRQGNYGYTF. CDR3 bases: TGTGCCAGCAGGAGACAGGGAAACTATGGCTACACCTTC.

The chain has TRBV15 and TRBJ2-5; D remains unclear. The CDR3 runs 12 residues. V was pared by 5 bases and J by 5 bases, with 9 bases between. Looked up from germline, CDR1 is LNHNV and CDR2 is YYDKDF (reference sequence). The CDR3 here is CATSVTGETQYF. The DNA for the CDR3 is TGTGCCACCAGCGTGACGGGCGAGACCCAGTACTTC.

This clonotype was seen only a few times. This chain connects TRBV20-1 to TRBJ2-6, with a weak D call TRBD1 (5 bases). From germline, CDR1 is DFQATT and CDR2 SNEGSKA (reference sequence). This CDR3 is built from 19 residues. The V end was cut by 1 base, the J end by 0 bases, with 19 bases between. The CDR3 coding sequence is TGCAGTGCTAGAGTCCCACCGGACATCCGCGGCTCTGGGGCCAACGTCCTGACTTTC. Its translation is CSARVPPDIRGSGANVLTF.

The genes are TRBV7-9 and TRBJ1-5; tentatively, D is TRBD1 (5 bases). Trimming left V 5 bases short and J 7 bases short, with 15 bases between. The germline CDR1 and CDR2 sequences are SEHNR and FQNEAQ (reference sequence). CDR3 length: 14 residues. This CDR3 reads CASSHGGVGQPQHF. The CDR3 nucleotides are TGTGCCAGCAGCCATGGGGGGGTCGGGCAGCCCCAGCATTTT.

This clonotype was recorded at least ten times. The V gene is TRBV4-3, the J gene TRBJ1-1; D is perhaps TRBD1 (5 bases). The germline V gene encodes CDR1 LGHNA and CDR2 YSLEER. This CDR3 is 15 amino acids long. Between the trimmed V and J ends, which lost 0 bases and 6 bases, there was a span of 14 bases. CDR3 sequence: CASSQEGSGPAEAFF. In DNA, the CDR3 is TGCGCCAGCAGCCAAGAAGGATCGGGGCCCGCTGAAGCTTTCTTT.

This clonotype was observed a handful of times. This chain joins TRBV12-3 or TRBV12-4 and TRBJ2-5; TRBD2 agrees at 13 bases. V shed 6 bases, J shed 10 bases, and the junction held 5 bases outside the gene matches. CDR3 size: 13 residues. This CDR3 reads CASRPGLAGIQYF. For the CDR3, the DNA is TGTGCCAGCAGGCCGGGACTAGCGGGGATCCAGTACTTC.

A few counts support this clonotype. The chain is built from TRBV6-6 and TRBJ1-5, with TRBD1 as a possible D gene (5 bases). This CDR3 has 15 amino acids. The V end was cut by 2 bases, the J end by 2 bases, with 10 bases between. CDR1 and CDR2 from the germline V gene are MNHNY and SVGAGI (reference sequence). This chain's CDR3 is CASSYPGGGNQPQHF. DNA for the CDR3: TGTGCCAGCAGTTACCCGGGAGGGGGCAATCAGCCCCAGCATTTT.

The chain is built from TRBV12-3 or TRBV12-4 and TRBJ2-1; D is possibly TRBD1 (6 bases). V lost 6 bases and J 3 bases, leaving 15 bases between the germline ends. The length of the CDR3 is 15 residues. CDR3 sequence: CASSLPGQDYNEQFF. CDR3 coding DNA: TGTGCCAGCAGCCTCCCGGGACAAGACTACAATGAGCAGTTCTTC.

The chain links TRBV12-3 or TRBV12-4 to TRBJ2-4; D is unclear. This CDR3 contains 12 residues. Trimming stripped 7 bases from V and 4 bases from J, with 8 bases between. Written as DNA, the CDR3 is TGTGCCAGCATGGTACAGAAAAACATTCAGTACTTC. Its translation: CASMVQKNIQYF.

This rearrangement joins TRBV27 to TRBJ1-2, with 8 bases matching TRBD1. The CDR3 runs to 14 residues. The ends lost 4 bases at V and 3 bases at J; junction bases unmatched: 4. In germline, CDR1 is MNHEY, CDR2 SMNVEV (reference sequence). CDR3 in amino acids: CASSYNRGDYGYTF. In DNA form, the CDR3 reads TGTGCCAGCAGTTACAACAGGGGGGACTATGGCTACACCTTC.

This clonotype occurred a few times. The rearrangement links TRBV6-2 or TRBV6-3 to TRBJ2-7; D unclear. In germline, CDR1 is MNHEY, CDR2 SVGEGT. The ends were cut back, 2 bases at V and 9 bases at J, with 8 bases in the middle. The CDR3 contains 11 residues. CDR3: CASSYPTGQYF. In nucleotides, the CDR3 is TGTGCCAGCAGTTACCCCACCGGGCAGTACTTC.